Listed below are T cell receptor beta chains from one sample, sequenced in a study of blood T cells in healthy people across ages. TCRdb used MiXCR to reprocess the 5' RACE reads, holding one entry per CDR3 protein. The data contain about 900,000 distinct CDR3 sequences, around 48% of them singletons. The sequenced material came from blood. Source of these receptors: a young man in good health. Both conserved end residues are part of each CDR3. Fields, in order: D gene, V gene, J gene, clone size, CDR3 protein, CDR3 DNA. D genes are given only for firm matches. Size tells how often a clone was seen (once, few, many) or the class of an expanded clone, and some rows leave it out.

NA,TRBV11-2,TRBJ2-3,NA,CASSLGRQGYTDTQYF,TGTGCCAGCAGCTTAGGTAGGCAGGGATACACAGATACGCAGTATTTT
NA,TRBV6-1,TRBJ2-3,NA,CASNEQGESDTQYF,TGTGCCAGCAATGAACAGGGAGAGTCAGATACGCAGTATTTT
TRBD1,TRBV30,TRBJ2-7,NA,CASQGVPYEQYF,TGTGCCTCACAGGGGGTTCCCTACGAGCAGTACTTC
TRBD2,TRBV29-1,TRBJ2-5,NA,CSVVYAGGQETQYF,TGCAGCGTTGTTTATGCGGGGGGACAAGAGACCCAGTACTTC
NA,TRBV6-5,TRBJ2-5,few,CASSSPWGEYAQETQYF,TGTGCCAGCAGTTCCCCGTGGGGGGAGTATGCCCAAGAGACCCAGTACTTC
TRBD2,TRBV27,TRBJ2-3,few,CASSGRLAADTQYF,TGTGCCAGCAGCGGAAGACTAGCGGCAGATACGCAGTATTTT
TRBD1,TRBV30,TRBJ2-2,NA,CAWARDSPGELFF,TGTGCCTGGGCGAGGGACAGCCCCGGGGAGCTGTTTTTT
TRBD2,TRBV7-2,TRBJ2-1,NA,CASTSLAGPYNEQFF,TGTGCCAGCACCTCTCTAGCGGGGCCCTACAATGAGCAGTTCTTC
NA,TRBV7-9,TRBJ2-3,few,CASGWAGDHDTQYF,TGTGCCAGCGGATGGGCAGGGGACCATGATACGCAGTATTTT
NA,TRBV7-2,TRBJ2-4,NA,CASSSVHQRNIQYF,TGTGCCAGCAGCTCAGTACACCAGAGAAACATTCAGTACTTC
NA,TRBV28,TRBJ2-5,once,CASSRNIRETQYF,TGTGCCAGCAGTCGGAATATCAGGGAGACCCAGTACTTC
NA,TRBV3-1,TRBJ1-1,NA,CASSQGNKEAFF,TGTGCCAGCAGCCAAGGAAACAAGGAAGCTTTCTTT
TRBD2,TRBV10-3,TRBJ2-7,NA,CATRRGGVEDEQYF,TGTGCCACCCGACGGGGGGGTGTGGAAGACGAGCAGTACTTC
NA,TRBV2,TRBJ2-1,few,CASSERGNQFF,TGTGCCAGCAGTGAGAGGGGGAACCAGTTCTTC
NA,TRBV3-1,TRBJ2-2,NA,CASSQDGVIRRGGELFF,TGTGCCAGCAGCCAAGATGGGGTAATTCGGCGGGGCGGGGAGCTGTTTTTT
NA,TRBV12-3/TRBV12-4,TRBJ1-5,NA,CASTSPGQPQHF,TGTGCCAGCACCTCCCCAGGTCAGCCCCAGCATTTT
NA,TRBV12-3/TRBV12-4,TRBJ1-3,NA,CASSFEDRSGNTIYF,TGTGCCAGCAGTTTCGAGGACCGCTCTGGAAACACCATATATTTT
TRBD1,TRBV7-9,TRBJ2-3,NA,CASSRTGTDLDTQYF,TGTGCCAGCAGCCGAACCGGGACAGACCTCGATACGCAGTATTTT
NA,TRBV20-1,TRBJ1-1,NA,CSSTPASEAFF,TGCAGCTCAACCCCCGCCAGTGAAGCTTTCTTT
TRBD2,TRBV28,TRBJ2-3,NA,CASSPGGRLDTQYF,TGTGCCAGCAGTCCGGGGGGGCGCCTAGATACGCAGTATTTT
NA,TRBV7-9,TRBJ2-7,NA,CASSHRDEHEQYF,TGTGCCAGCAGCCACAGGGATGAACACGAGCAGTACTTC
NA,TRBV27,TRBJ2-7,NA,CASSPTTGDFSYEQYF,TGTGCCAGCAGTCCAACAACAGGGGACTTCTCCTACGAGCAGTACTTC
NA,TRBV29-1,TRBJ2-1,NA,CSVDRPGQRNNEQFF,TGCAGCGTTGATAGGCCTGGGCAGAGAAACAATGAGCAGTTCTTC
TRBD1,TRBV10-3,TRBJ2-3,NA,CAISPSGQGTDTQYF,TGTGCCATCAGTCCCAGCGGACAGGGGACAGATACGCAGTATTTT
TRBD1,TRBV11-3,TRBJ1-2,NA,CASTPTGGTYGYTF,TGTGCCAGCACTCCGACAGGGGGAACCTATGGCTACACCTTC
NA,TRBV20-1,TRBJ1-5,NA,CSARDKGLDQPQHF,TGCAGTGCTAGAGATAAGGGTCTAGATCAGCCCCAGCATTTT
TRBD2,TRBV12-3/TRBV12-4,TRBJ2-5,NA,CASSRTSWETQYF,TGTGCCAGCAGTCGGACTAGCTGGGAGACCCAGTACTTC
TRBD1,TRBV2,TRBJ2-7,NA,CASSEAGGAANEQYF,TGTGCCAGCAGTGAAGCAGGGGGCGCGGCCAATGAGCAGTACTTC
NA,TRBV7-2,TRBJ1-2,few,CASSLKGQAFSDADGYTF,TGTGCCAGCAGCTTAAAGGGACAAGCGTTTTCCGATGCCGATGGCTACACCTTC
NA,TRBV10-3,TRBJ2-5,NA,CAISEGTDGRETQYF,TGTGCCATCAGTGAGGGGACAGACGGGAGAGAGACCCAGTACTTC
TRBD1,TRBV5-1,TRBJ2-7,NA,CASSLTGQGDNEQYF,TGCGCCAGCAGCTTAACGGGACAGGGAGACAATGAGCAGTACTTC
TRBD2,TRBV2,TRBJ2-3,NA,CARSTSGRLTDTQYF,TGTGCCCGAAGTACTAGCGGGCGCCTCACAGATACGCAGTATTTT
TRBD1,TRBV7-2,TRBJ2-3,NA,CASSWAGTGGTDTQYF,TGTGCCAGCAGCTGGGCCGGGACAGGGGGAACAGATACGCAGTATTTT
TRBD1,TRBV20-1,TRBJ1-2,NA,CSAAVEQGAVYGYTF,TGCAGTGCTGCGGTTGAGCAGGGGGCCGTCTATGGCTACACCTTC
TRBD2,TRBV12-3/TRBV12-4,TRBJ2-7,NA,CASRPSGSSEQYF,TGTGCCAGCCGTCCTAGCGGGAGCAGTGAGCAGTACTTC
TRBD2,TRBV5-1,TRBJ2-4,few,CASSLTGGGDKNIQYF,TGCGCCAGCAGCTTAACCGGCGGGGGTGACAAAAACATTCAGTACTTC
NA,TRBV6-2/TRBV6-3,TRBJ1-5,few,CASSYAEEQPQHF,TGTGCCAGCAGTTACGCAGAGGAACAGCCCCAGCATTTT
TRBD1,TRBV12-3/TRBV12-4,TRBJ1-1,NA,CASSFGTGGGTEAFF,TGTGCCAGCAGTTTTGGGACAGGGGGTGGGACTGAAGCTTTCTTT
NA,TRBV25-1,TRBJ2-5,NA,CASSPIGETQYF,TGTGCCAGCAGTCCCATAGGGGAGACCCAGTACTTC
NA,TRBV10-3,TRBJ2-5,NA,CAISEIGELANEQYF,TGTGCCATCAGTGAGATAGGTGAACTAGCCAATGAGCAGTACTTC
TRBD1,TRBV5-1,TRBJ2-7,few,CASSTVRDSLEQYF,TGCGCCAGCAGCACAGTCCGGGACAGTCTCGAGCAGTACTTC
NA,TRBV28,TRBJ1-3,NA,CASSLFVQERDAIYF,TGTGCCAGCAGTTTATTCGTACAGGAACGTGACGCCATATATTTT